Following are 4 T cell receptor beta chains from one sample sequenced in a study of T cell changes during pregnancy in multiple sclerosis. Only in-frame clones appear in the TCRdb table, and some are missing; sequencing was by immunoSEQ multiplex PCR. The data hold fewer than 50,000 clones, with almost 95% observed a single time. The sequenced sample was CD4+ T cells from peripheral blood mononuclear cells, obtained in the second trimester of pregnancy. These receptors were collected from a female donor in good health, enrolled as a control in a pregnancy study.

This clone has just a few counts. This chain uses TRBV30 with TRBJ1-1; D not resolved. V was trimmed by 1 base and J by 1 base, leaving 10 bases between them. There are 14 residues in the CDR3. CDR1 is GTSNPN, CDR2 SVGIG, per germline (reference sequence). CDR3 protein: CAWSGTRGNTEAFF. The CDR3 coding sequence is TGTGCCTGGAGTGGGACTCGAGGGAACACTGAAGCTTTCTTT. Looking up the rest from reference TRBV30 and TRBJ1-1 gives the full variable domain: SQTIHQWPATLVQPVGSPLSLECTVEGTSNPNLYWYRQAAGRGLQLLFYSVGIGQISSEVPQNLSASRPQDRQFILSSKKLLLSDSGFYLCAWSGTRGNTEAFFGQGTRLTVV.

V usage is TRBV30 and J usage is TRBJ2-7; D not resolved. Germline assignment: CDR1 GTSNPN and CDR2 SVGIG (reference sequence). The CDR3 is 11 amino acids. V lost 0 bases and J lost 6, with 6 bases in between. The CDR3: CAWSVSVEQYF. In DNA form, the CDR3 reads TGTGCCTGGAGTGTTTCGGTCGAGCAGTACTTC.

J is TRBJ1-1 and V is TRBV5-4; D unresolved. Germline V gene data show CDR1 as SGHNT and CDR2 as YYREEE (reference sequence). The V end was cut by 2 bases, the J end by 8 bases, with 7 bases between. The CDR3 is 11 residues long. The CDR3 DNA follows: TGTGCCAGCAGCTTCGAGCTCGAAGCTTTCTTT. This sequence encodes CASSFELEAFF.

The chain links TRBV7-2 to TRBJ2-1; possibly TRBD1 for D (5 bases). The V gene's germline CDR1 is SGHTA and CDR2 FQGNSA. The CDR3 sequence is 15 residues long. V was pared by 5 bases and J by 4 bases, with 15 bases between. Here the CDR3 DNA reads TGTGCCAGCAGCCTTCGGATAGGGGCTTACAATGAGCAGTTCTTC. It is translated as CASSLRIGAYNEQFF.